The clone carrying this T cell receptor (beta chain) was picked up a small number of times. Antigen specificity is unknown. No cell sorting was done before RNA was extracted from the tissue. More than 3 cm separated this lung sample from the edge of the tumor. Between August and November 2014, newly diagnosed, chemotherapy-naive lung cancer patients underwent thoracic surgery in China. V was trimmed by 6 bases and J by 11 bases, leaving 10 bases between them. This CDR3 region has 11 residues. In germline, CDR1 is SGHAT, CDR2 FQNNGV. Three rounds of nested PCR, following a modified ARM-PCR protocol, produced the TCRbeta library. TCRdb redid the calling of the multiplex PCR reads with MiXCR, one entry per CDR3 protein. The table includes approximately 100,000 distinct CDR3 sequences, 62% detected once. These data come from a study of tumor and adjacent non-tumor tissue in lung cancer. Study in general: Patients comprised roughly 12 adenocarcinoma, a couple of squamous cell carcinoma and 1 small cell lung cancer. Stage I to III disease affected about nine men and roughly five women aged roughly 30 to 80. Study-wide results and caveats: Tumor tissue had significantly higher TCR diversity than normal lung.

The sample consisted of distant non-tumor lung tissue. The sequence was obtained from a man aged 55 to 69 with non-small cell lung cancer. The chain is built from TRBV11-2 and TRBJ2-2; D uncertain. The CDR3 reads CASSPDGELFF. The CDR3 DNA sequence: TGTGCCAGCAGTCCCGACGGCGAGCTGTTTTTT.